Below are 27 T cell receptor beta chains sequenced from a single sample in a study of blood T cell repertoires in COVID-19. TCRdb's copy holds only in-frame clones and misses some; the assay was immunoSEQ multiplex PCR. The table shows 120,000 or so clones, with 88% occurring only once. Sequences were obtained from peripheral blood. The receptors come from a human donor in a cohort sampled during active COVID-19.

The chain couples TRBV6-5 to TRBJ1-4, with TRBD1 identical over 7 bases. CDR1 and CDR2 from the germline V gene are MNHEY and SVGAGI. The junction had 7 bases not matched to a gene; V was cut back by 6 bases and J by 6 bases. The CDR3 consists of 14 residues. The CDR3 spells CASSQGGGDEKLFF. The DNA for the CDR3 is TGTGCCAGCAGCCAGGGGGGAGGCGATGAAAAACTGTTTTTT.

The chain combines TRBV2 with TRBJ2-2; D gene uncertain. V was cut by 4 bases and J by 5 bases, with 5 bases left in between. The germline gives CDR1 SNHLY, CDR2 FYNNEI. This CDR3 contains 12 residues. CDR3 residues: CASSVETGELFF. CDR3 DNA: TGTGCCAGCAGTGTAGAGACCGGGGAGCTGTTTTTT.

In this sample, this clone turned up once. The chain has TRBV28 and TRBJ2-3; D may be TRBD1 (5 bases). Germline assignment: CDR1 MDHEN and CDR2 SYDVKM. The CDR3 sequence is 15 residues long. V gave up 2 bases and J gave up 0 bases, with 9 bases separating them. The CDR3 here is CASSLPQGSTDTQYF. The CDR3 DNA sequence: TGTGCCAGCAGTTTACCGCAGGGAAGCACAGATACGCAGTATTTT.

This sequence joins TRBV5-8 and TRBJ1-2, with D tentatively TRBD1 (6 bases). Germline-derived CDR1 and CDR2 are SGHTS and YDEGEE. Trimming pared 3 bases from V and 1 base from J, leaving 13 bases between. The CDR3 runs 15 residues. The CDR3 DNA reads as TGTGCCAGCAGCTCGAGGGACAACGTTAACTATGGCTACACCTTC. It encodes CASSSRDNVNYGYTF.

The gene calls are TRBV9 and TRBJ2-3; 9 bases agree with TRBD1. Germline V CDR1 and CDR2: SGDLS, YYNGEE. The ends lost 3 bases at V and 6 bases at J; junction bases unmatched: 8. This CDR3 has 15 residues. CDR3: CASSGGQGLADTQYF. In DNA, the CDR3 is TGTGCCAGCAGCGGGGGACAGGGTCTAGCGGATACGCAGTATTTT.

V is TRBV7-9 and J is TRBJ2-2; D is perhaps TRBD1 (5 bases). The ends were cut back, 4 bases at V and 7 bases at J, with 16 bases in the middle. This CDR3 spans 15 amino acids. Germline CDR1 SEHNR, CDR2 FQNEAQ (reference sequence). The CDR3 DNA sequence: TGTGCCAGCAGCTCCAGGGAATACACTTACGGGGAGCTGTTTTTT. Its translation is CASSSREYTYGELFF.

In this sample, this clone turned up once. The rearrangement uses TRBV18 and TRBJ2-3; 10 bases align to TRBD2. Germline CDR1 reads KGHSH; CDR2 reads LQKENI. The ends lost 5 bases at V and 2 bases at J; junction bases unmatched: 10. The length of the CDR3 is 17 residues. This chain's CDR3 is CASSATRTSGLTDTQYF. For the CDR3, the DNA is TGTGCCAGCTCAGCCACCCGGACTAGCGGACTCACAGATACGCAGTATTTT. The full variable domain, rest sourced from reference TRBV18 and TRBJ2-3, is NAGVMQNPRHLVRRRGQEARLRCSPMKGHSHVYWYRQLPEEGLKFMVYLQKENIIDESGMPKERFSAEFPKEGPSILRIQQVVRGDSAAYFCASSATRTSGLTDTQYFGPGTRLTVL.

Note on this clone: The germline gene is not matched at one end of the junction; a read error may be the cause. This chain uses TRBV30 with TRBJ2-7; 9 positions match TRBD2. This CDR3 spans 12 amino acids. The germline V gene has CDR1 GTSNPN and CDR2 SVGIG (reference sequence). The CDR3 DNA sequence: TGTGCCTGGCAAAATAGCGGGGGAGCCCCTTGCTTC. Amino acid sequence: CAWQNSGGAPCF.

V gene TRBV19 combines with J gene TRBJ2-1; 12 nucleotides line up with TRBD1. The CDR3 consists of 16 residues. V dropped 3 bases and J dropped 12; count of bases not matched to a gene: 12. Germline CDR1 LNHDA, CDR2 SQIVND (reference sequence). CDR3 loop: CASSMGGTGGVSGQFF. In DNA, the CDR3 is TGTGCCAGTAGTATGGGCGGGACAGGGGGCGTCTCTGGGCAGTTCTTC.

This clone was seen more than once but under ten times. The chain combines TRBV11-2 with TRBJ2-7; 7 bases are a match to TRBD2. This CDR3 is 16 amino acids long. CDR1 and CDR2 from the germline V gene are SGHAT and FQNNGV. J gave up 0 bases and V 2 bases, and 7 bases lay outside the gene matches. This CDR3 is CASSLLRGGSSYEQYF. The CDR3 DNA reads TGTGCCAGCAGCTTACTAAGGGGCGGGAGCTCCTACGAGCAGTACTTC.

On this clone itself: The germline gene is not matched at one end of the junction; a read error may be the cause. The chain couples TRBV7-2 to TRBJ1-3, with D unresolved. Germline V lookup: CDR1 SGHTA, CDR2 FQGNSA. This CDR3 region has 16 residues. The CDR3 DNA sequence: TGTGCCAGCAGTTCGGGGAAGGACCATACTGGTAACACCATATATTTT. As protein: CASSSGKDHTGNTIYF.

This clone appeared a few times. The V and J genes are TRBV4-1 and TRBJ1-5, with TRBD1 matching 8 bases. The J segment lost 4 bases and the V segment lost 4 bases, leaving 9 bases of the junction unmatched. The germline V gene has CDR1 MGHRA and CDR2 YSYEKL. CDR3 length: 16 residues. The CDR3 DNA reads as TGCGCCAGCAGCCTAACACAGGGGGGACGAAATCAGCCCCAGCATTTT. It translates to CASSLTQGGRNQPQHF.

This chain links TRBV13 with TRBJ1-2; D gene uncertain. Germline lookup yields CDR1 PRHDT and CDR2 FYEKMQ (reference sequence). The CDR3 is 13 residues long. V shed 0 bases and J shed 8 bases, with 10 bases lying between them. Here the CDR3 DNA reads TGTGCCAGCAGCTTAGGCGGTCTACGGGGCTACACCTTC. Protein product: CASSLGGLRGYTF.

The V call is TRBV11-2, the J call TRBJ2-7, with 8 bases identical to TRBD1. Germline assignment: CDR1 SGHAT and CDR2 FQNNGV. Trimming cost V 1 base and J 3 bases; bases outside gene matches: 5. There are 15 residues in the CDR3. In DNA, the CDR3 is TGTGCCAGCAGCTTAGCAGGGGGCGAGGTCTACGAGCAGTACTTC. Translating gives CASSLAGGEVYEQYF.

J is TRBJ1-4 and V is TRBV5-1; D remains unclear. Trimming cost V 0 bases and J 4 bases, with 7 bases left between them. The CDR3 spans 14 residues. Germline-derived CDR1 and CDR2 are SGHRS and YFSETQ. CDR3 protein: CASSLDGFNEKLFF. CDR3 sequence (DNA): TGCGCCAGCAGCTTGGACGGGTTTAATGAAAAACTGTTTTTT.

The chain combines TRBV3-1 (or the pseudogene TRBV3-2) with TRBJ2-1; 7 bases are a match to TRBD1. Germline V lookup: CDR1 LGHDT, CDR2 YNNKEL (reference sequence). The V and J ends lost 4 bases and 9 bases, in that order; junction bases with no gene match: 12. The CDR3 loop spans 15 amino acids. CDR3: CASSRTGSLDGEQFF. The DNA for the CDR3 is TGTGCCAGCAGCCGGACAGGATCCCTCGACGGTGAGCAGTTCTTC.

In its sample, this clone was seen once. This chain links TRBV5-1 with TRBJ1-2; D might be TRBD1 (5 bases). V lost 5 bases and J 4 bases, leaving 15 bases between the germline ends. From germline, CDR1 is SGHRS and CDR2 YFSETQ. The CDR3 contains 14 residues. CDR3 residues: CASRSRQSLYGYTF. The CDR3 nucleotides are TGCGCCAGCAGGAGTAGACAGTCACTCTATGGCTACACCTTC.

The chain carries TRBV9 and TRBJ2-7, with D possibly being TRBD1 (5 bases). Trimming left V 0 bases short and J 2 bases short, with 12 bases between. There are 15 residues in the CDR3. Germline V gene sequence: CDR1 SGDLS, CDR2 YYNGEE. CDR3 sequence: CASSVAGAATYEQYF. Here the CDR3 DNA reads TGTGCCAGCAGCGTAGCTGGGGCAGCAACCTACGAGCAGTACTTC.

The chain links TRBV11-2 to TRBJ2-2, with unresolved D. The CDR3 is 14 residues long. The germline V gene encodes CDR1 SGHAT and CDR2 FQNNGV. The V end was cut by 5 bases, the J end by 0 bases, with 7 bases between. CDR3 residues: CASSPTPNTGELFF. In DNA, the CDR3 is TGTGCCAGCAGCCCGACACCGAACACCGGGGAGCTGTTTTTT.

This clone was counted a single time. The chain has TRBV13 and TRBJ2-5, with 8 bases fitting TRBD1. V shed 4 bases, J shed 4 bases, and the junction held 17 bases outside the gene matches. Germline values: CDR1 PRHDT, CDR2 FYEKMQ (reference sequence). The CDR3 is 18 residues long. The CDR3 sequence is CASSYRLGQVVEGETQYF. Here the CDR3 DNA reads TGTGCCAGCAGCTATCGGTTGGGACAGGTAGTAGAGGGAGAGACCCAGTACTTC.

The CDR3 bases are TGCAGCGCTCAACGGACAGGGTACTATAGCACAGATACGCAGTATTTT. Residues: CSAQRTGYYSTDTQYF. The chain joins TRBV29-1 to TRBJ2-3; 8 positions match TRBD1. This CDR3 comprises 16 residues. J gave up 0 bases and V 7 bases, and 12 bases lay outside the gene matches. Germline V lookup: CDR1 SQVTM, CDR2 ANQGSEA.

The CDR3 bases are TGTGCCAGCAGCGTACCGACAGGGGGACGGTCACCCCTCCACTTT. It translates to CASSVPTGGRSPLHF. The gene calls are TRBV7-2 and TRBJ1-6, with 9 bases fitting TRBD1. The J segment lost 10 bases and the V segment lost 5 bases, leaving 9 bases of the junction unmatched. CDR1 and CDR2 from the germline V gene are SGHTA and FQGNSA. The CDR3 has 15 amino acids.

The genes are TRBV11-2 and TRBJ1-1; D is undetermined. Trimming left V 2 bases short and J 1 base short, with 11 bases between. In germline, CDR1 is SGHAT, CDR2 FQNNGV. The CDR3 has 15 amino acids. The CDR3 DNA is TGTGCCAGCAGCTTACAGGCCCAGAAGAACACTGAAGCTTTCTTT. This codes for CASSLQAQKNTEAFF.

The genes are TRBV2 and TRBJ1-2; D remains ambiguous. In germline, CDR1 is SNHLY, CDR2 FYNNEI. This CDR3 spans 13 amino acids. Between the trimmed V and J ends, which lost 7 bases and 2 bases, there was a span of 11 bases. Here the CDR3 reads CASKSGENYGYTF. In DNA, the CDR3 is TGTGCCAGCAAGTCCGGGGAAAACTATGGCTACACCTTC.

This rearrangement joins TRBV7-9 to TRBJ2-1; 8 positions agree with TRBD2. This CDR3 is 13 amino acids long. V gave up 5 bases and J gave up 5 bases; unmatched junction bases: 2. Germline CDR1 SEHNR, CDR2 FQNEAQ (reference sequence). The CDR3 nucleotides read TGTGCCAGCAGCGTACTAGCGGACAATGAGCAGTTCTTC. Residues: CASSVLADNEQFF.

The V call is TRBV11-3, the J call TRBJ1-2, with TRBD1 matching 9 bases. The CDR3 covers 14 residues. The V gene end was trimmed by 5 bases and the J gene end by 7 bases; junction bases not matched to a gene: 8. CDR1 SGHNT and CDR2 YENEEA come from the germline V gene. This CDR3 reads CASSPRDREGGYTF. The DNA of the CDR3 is TGTGCCAGCAGCCCCCGGGACAGGGAAGGTGGCTACACCTTC.

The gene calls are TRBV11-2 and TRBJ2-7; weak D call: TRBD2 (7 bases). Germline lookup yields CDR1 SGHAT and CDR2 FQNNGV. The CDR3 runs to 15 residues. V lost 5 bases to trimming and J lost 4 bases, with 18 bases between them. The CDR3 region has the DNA TGTGCCAGCAGCGGGGGGGCTAGCGGCCTGTACGAGCAGTACTTC. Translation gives CASSGGASGLYEQYF.